The TCR beta chain under discussion was sequenced for a study of blood T cell repertoires in COVID-19. Study-wide background: There were acute and convalescent COVID-19 samples, and they came from the United States, Italy and Spain.

The CDR3 totals 13 residues. The germline V and J ends were trimmed by 2 bases and 0 bases, with 3 bases remaining between them. CDR1 SGHRS and CDR2 YFSETQ come from the germline V gene. The method was immunoSEQ multiplex PCR; TCRdb's version includes in-frame clones alone and lacks a portion of them. This sample has about 58,000 clones, with around 81% found just once. Sequencing was done on a sample of peripheral blood. The chain recombines TRBV5-1 with TRBJ1-3, with D hard to call. The receptor was isolated from a human donor in a cohort sampled during active COVID-19. The CDR3 DNA reads as TGCGCCAGCAGCTTTCACTCTGGAAACACCATATATTTT. Translated: CASSFHSGNTIYF.